The 7 T cell receptor beta chains reported below all come from one sample, sequenced in a study of T cell responses to AZD1222 COVID-19 vaccine. The method was immunoSEQ multiplex PCR; TCRdb's version includes in-frame clones alone and lacks a portion of them. The sample consists of approximately 210,000 clones, around 94% of them appearing once. Here the sequenced sample was peripheral blood, taken 28 days after the second dose of the MenACWY control vaccine. The origin of the receptors is an adult who received the MenACWY meningococcal vaccine as a control.

J is TRBJ1-2 and V is TRBV28; possibly TRBD1 for D (5 bases). The CDR3 is 14 residues long. The germline V gene has CDR1 MDHEN and CDR2 SYDVKM. Trimming removed 7 bases from V and 4 bases from J, with 16 bases in between. The CDR3 sequence: CASTLSGYGYGYTF. The DNA for the CDR3 is TGTGCCAGCACGCTTTCAGGGTACGGCTATGGCTACACCTTC.

The chain employs TRBV6-5 and TRBJ1-2; D unclear. V was shortened by 6 bases and J by 0 bases, with 8 bases between the two germline ends. The length of the CDR3 is 13 residues. Germline V gene data show CDR1 as MNHEY and CDR2 as SVGAGI. The chain's CDR3 is CASRSTTNYGYTF. The CDR3, as DNA: TGTGCCAGCAGGTCGACAACTAACTATGGCTACACCTTC.

The chain recombines TRBV12-3 or TRBV12-4 with TRBJ1-6; no clear D gene. The germline V and J ends were trimmed by 8 bases and 7 bases, with 12 bases remaining between them. There are 13 residues in the CDR3. The CDR3 loop reads CASSRSPNSPLHF. CDR3 in DNA: TGTGCCAGCTCCAGGAGCCCAAATTCACCCCTCCACTTT.

The chain is built from TRBV18 and TRBJ1-1, with 7 bases lining up with TRBD1. The J segment lost 4 bases and the V segment lost 6 bases, leaving 11 bases of the junction unmatched. CDR1 is KGHSH, CDR2 LQKENI, per germline. The CDR3 consists of 15 residues. In DNA form, the CDR3 reads TGTGCCAGCTCCCAAACGACGACAGGGATCACTGAAGCTTTCTTT. Protein: CASSQTTTGITEAFF.

In DNA form, the CDR3 reads TGTGCCAGCAGTACCCCCCGGGGCCTGAACACTGAAGCTTTCTTT. Translated: CASSTPRGLNTEAFF. The V and J genes are TRBV6-6 and TRBJ1-1; D might be TRBD1 (5 bases). Trimming stripped 5 bases from V and 0 bases from J, with 13 bases between. Germline V lookup: CDR1 MNHNY, CDR2 SVGAGI (reference sequence). This CDR3 contains 15 residues.

This chain connects TRBV15 to TRBJ2-3; no firm D call. The CDR3 is 15 amino acids. Trimming removed 5 bases at V and 1 base at J, with 13 bases between. Germline V CDR1 and CDR2: LNHNV, YYDKDF (reference sequence). CDR3 nucleotides: TGTGCCACCAGCGACGTCATATCCCGCACAGATACGCAGTATTTT. This sequence encodes CATSDVISRTDTQYF.

The rearrangement uses TRBV10-2 and TRBJ2-7; 13 positions agree with TRBD2. The CDR3 has 18 amino acids. CDR1 is WSHSY, CDR2 SAAADI, per germline. V was pared by 3 bases and J by 5 bases, with 13 bases of the junction left unmatched. The CDR3 protein is CASSELGGGTSGNNEQYF. The CDR3 DNA sequence: TGCGCCAGCAGTGAACTCGGTGGGGGGACTAGCGGGAACAACGAGCAGTACTTC.